This T cell receptor (beta chain) comes out of a study of T cell changes during pregnancy in multiple sclerosis. Germline CDR1 and CDR2: SGHTA and FQGTGA. The CDR3 length is 13 residues. Trimming stripped 0 bases from V and 8 bases from J, with 10 bases between. The data were produced by immunoSEQ multiplex PCR, yet TCRdb's version contains in-frame clones alone and is incomplete. The table lists approximately 94,000 clones, 92% of them singletons, with around 1.8% in the top ten. The V and J genes are TRBV7-3 and TRBJ1-2; maybe TRBD1 (6 bases). This receptor was obtained from a female donor with multiple sclerosis, enrolled in a pregnancy study. The starting material was peripheral blood, obtained after pregnancy. CDR3 nucleotide sequence: TGTGCCAGCAGCTTAACGCAGGGGAGCGGCTACACCTTC. It translates to CASSLTQGSGYTF.